What follows are 18 T cell receptor beta chains derived from one specimen sequenced in a study of OX40 agonist ivuxolimab in advanced cancers. The data were produced by immunoSEQ multiplex PCR, yet TCRdb's version contains in-frame clones alone and is incomplete. The table includes tens of thousands of clones, around 90% detected once. The sample consisted of CD4+ or CD8+ T cells sorted from blood, taken in a trial of the OX40 agonist ivuxolimab. The receptors come from an adult with an advanced solid tumor such as melanoma, head and neck, liver or kidney cancer.

This clone was seen a handful of times. The rearrangement joins TRBV30 to TRBJ1-1, with unresolved D. V was shortened by 0 bases and J by 1 base, with 6 bases between the two germline ends. The CDR3 runs 13 residues. Germline CDR1 is GTSNPN and CDR2 is SVGIG (reference sequence). CDR3 sequence: CAWSVARNTEAFF. DNA of the CDR3: TGTGCCTGGAGTGTTGCACGGAACACTGAAGCTTTCTTT.

The V and J genes are TRBV7-9 and TRBJ2-5; D gene uncertain. The CDR3 has 15 residues. Per the germline V gene, CDR1 is SEHNR and CDR2 is FQNEAQ (reference sequence). Trimming left V 2 bases short and J 4 bases short, with 14 bases between. The chain's CDR3 is CASSLLVGIIETQYF. The CDR3 bases are TGTGCCAGCAGCTTACTCGTAGGGATAATAGAGACCCAGTACTTC. The full variable domain, in which reference TRBV7-9 and TRBJ2-5 provide the parts outside the CDR3, is DTGVSQNPRHKITKRGQNVTFRCDPISEHNRLYWYRQTLGQGPEFLTYFQNEAQLEKSRLLSDRFSAERPKGSFSTLEIQRTEQGDSAMYLCASSLLVGIIETQYFGPGTRLLVL.

The chain is built from TRBV27 and TRBJ2-5; 7 bases fit TRBD1. Germline V gene sequence: CDR1 MNHEY, CDR2 SMNVEV (reference sequence). The CDR3 sequence is 12 residues long. The CDR3 DNA follows: TGTGCAGCCGGGACAGCTGAAGAGACCCAGTACTTC. It translates to CAAGTAEETQYF.

This chain joins TRBV11-2 and TRBJ2-3; 7 nucleotides align to TRBD2. V shed 3 bases, J shed 5 bases, and the junction held 2 bases outside the gene matches. The germline V gene has CDR1 SGHAT and CDR2 FQNNGV. The CDR3 is 13 residues long. DNA for the CDR3: TGTGCCAGCAGCTTGGGGGAGGGAGATACGCAGTATTTT. This translates into CASSLGEGDTQYF.

The chain employs TRBV19 and TRBJ2-2; 8 bases are a match to TRBD2. Per the germline V gene, CDR1 is LNHDA and CDR2 is SQIVND (reference sequence). V lost 4 bases to trimming and J lost 4 bases; unmatched junction nucleotides: 8. This CDR3 region has 16 residues. The CDR3 loop reads CASSKLIAGITGELFF. The CDR3 nucleotides read TGTGCCAGTAGTAAACTAATAGCGGGAATCACCGGGGAGCTGTTTTTT. Full variable domain (outside the CDR3, taken from reference TRBV19 and TRBJ2-2): DGGITQSPKYLFRKEGQNVTLSCEQNLNHDAMYWYRQDPGQGLRLIYYSQIVNDFQKGDIAEGYSVSREKKESFPLTVTSAQKNPTAFYLCASSKLIAGITGELFFGEGSRLTVL.

This chain links TRBV5-4 with TRBJ2-5; 8 bases fit TRBD1. J lost 1 base, V lost 4 bases, and 9 bases had no gene match. CDR1 and CDR2 from the germline V gene are SGHNT and YYREEE (reference sequence). The CDR3 loop spans 16 amino acids. CDR3 bases: TGTGCCAGCAGCCGCTGGAACCAGGGGGCCCAAGAGACCCAGTACTTC. Residues: CASSRWNQGAQETQYF.

The chain is built from TRBV14 and TRBJ2-7; 10 nucleotides agree with TRBD2. The J segment lost 5 bases and the V segment lost 0 bases, leaving 4 bases of the junction unmatched. This CDR3 is 15 amino acids long. Germline CDR1 SGHDN, CDR2 FVKESK. This CDR3 reads CASSQESLAGNEQYF. CDR3 sequence (DNA): TGTGCCAGCAGCCAAGAATCACTAGCGGGAAACGAGCAGTACTTC.

V is TRBV7-2 and J is TRBJ2-7; D is unclear. CDR3 length: 15 amino acids. The ends were cut back, 2 bases at V and 0 bases at J, with 11 bases in the middle. CDR1 and CDR2 (germline): SGHTA, FQGNSA. CDR3 in DNA: TGTGCCAGCAGCTTATTCGGCTCAAGCTCCTACGAGCAGTACTTC. Translating it yields CASSLFGSSSYEQYF.

The gene calls are TRBV4-3 and TRBJ2-1; TRBD1 matches 9 bases. CDR1 is LGHNA, CDR2 YSLEER, per germline. The junction had 19 bases not matched to a gene; V was cut back by 0 bases and J by 7 bases. This CDR3 is built from 20 residues. In DNA, the CDR3 is TGCGCCAGCAGCCAAGATGCACTAGGATTTGGGGACAGGGTACCAAATGAGCAGTTCTTC. It translates to CASSQDALGFGDRVPNEQFF.

As for this clone: The junction and the germline gene differ at one end; a read error may be behind it. The chain carries TRBV5-6 and TRBJ2-7, with 7 nucleotides matching TRBD2. Germline CDR1 and CDR2: SGHDT and YYEEEE. The CDR3 extends over 13 amino acids. DNA of the CDR3: TGTGCCAGCAGCTGGACCCGGGACTACGGGCAGTACTTC. This encodes CASSWTRDYGQYF.

This clone was seen a few times. The chain joins TRBV18 to TRBJ2-7; D is possibly TRBD1 (5 bases). Germline loops: CDR1 KGHSH, CDR2 LQKENI. This CDR3 has 14 amino acids. V was pared by 3 bases and J by 2 bases, with 11 bases between. The chain's CDR3 is CASSPGRVTYEQYF. CDR3 nucleotides: TGTGCCAGCTCACCGGGCAGGGTGACCTACGAGCAGTACTTC.

This sequence joins TRBV7-3 and TRBJ1-1, with no clear D. The CDR3 is made up of 14 amino acids. Germline assignment: CDR1 SGHTA and CDR2 FQGTGA. V lost 3 bases, J lost 4 bases, and 12 bases lay in between. DNA of the CDR3: TGTGCCAGCAGCTTGGGCGGGTTCGGCACTGAAGCTTTCTTT. Translating it yields CASSLGGFGTEAFF.

The rearrangement joins TRBV20-1 to TRBJ2-7, with a weak D call TRBD2 (5 bases). V lost 5 bases to trimming and J lost 3 bases, with 8 bases between them. Germline V gene data show CDR1 as DFQATT and CDR2 as SNEGSKA (reference sequence). The CDR3 runs 11 residues. The CDR3 region is CSAEGSYEQYF. In DNA, the CDR3 is TGCAGTGCTGAAGGGAGCTACGAGCAGTACTTC.

The chain couples TRBV7-8 to TRBJ2-5; 12 nucleotides match TRBD2. The germline gives CDR1 SGHVS, CDR2 FQNEAQ. CDR3 length: 15 amino acids. The V and J ends lost 1 base and 3 bases, in that order; junction bases with no gene match: 0. The CDR3 is CASSLGTSGKETQYF. The CDR3 region has the DNA TGTGCCAGCAGCTTAGGGACTAGCGGGAAAGAGACCCAGTACTTC.

This clone was recorded only once. The rearrangement joins TRBV18 to TRBJ2-7; 15 bases are shared with TRBD2. The junction had 6 bases not matched to a gene; V was cut back by 4 bases and J by 2 bases. Germline loops: CDR1 KGHSH, CDR2 LQKENI. The CDR3 is 17 amino acids. The CDR3 is CASSLLRTSGRAYEQYF. The CDR3 DNA follows: TGTGCCAGCTCACTCCTCAGGACTAGCGGGAGGGCCTACGAGCAGTACTTC.

The chain carries TRBV14 and TRBJ1-1, with D unresolved. Germline V lookup: CDR1 SGHDN, CDR2 FVKESK. Trimming pared 5 bases from V and 0 bases from J, leaving 13 bases between. There are 15 residues in the CDR3. Written as DNA, the CDR3 is TGTGCCAGCAGCATCGGTCAGTTCATGAACACTGAAGCTTTCTTT. Its translation is CASSIGQFMNTEAFF.

This sequence joins TRBV29-1 and TRBJ2-5, with 15 bases fitting TRBD2. Matching the DNA end better, TRBJ2-7 makes the J call doubtful. Germline CDR1 SQVTM, CDR2 ANQGSEA. The CDR3 runs to 16 residues. DNA for the CDR3: TGCAGCGTAGGGACTAGCGGGAGGTCCATATCCTACGAGCAGTACTTC. Translated: CSVGTSGRSISYEQYF.

The genes are TRBV5-1 and TRBJ1-2; TRBD1 might be the D (6 bases). The CDR3 contains 13 residues. V was shortened by 4 bases and J by 7 bases, with 14 bases between the two germline ends. Per the germline V gene, CDR1 is SGHRS and CDR2 is YFSETQ. The CDR3 region has the DNA TGCGCCAGCAGCGCTGACGACAGGCCTGGCTACACCTTC. It codes for CASSADDRPGYTF.